This section outlines one TCR beta chain sequence together with its context. It has no known antigen specificity. Base qualities are not recorded, but no much larger clone differs from it by a single base. Systemically healthy Caucasian individuals from Russia, some 36 in total and aged about 6 to 95 years, were included as donors. Each donor gave roughly 9.5 milliliters of peripheral blood, collected into EDTA-treated Vacutainer tubes. PBMCs were isolated by Ficoll-Paque density-gradient centrifugation, with at least 6 million obtained per sample. Total RNA, at least 6 micrograms per sample, was extracted from PBMCs with Trizol reagent. For every donor, flow cytometry on a PBMC aliquot measured the percentage of naive CD45RAhigh/CD27high T cells. The data belong to a study of blood T cells in healthy people across ages (dated by TCRdb to between 2014 and 2016). Broadly, across the study: Template switching captured roughly one uniquely barcoded TCR beta cDNA molecule per two T cells in model experiments. To avoid experimental bias, donors of different ages were distributed randomly across sequencing lanes. The donors were divided into four age groups: young (average around 15 years), middle-aged (approximately 42), aged (about 62) and long-lived (around 80). Using the same blood draw, the study looked at two additional independent replicas of 1 million unique cDNA reads for two donors, one aged 18 to 29 and the other aged 80 or older. Using deep sequencing normalized with unique cDNA molecular identifiers, the study measured how TCR beta repertoire diversity changes with age. Findings and caveats that apply to the study as a whole: Compared with the aged group, the long-lived group had more naive CD4+ T cells, fewer expanded clones and increased TCR diversity, a pattern suggesting age selection. Estimates of total diversity based on one million sequenced T cells were regarded as lower bounds and as underestimates. Observed TCR beta diversity per million T cells fell roughly linearly with age, and a significant reduction was already apparent by age around 40. There was a strong correlation between observed TCR beta diversity and the percentage of naive T cells measured by flow cytometry. Donor CMV infection status was unknown, potentially confounding age-related changes in expanded clonotypes. Conclusive comparison of naive and antigen-experienced compartments was prevented by the profiling of bulk unsorted PBMCs.

Library preparation used 5' RACE. Sequencing relied on an Illumina HiSeq 2500. A second roughly 7 to 11 cycle PCR used a sample-barcoded 5' primer and a J-beta primer mix. A unique molecular identifier was introduced onto each TCR beta cDNA molecule by a template-switch 5' adaptor carrying 12 random nucleotides. Each sample yielded at least 2.5 million CDR3-containing paired-end reads. All of the RNA was converted into first-strand cDNA using the Mint cDNA synthesis kit, with a TRBC-specific oligonucleotide serving as the primer. Following uracil-DNA glycosylase treatment, a first 18-cycle PCR with universal primers M1SS and BC2_uni_R was performed on all cDNA. For the original study's pipeline: Each sample was normalized by randomly selecting 1 million high-quality reads, each carrying a distinct molecular identifier. Instead of being binned into consensus sequences, reads that shared molecular identifiers were thrown out. CDR3 identification, clonotype clustering and error correction used MiTCR with a Q25 quality threshold and the strictest error-elimination algorithm. Lower-bound total TCR beta diversity was estimated with a nonparametric unseen species model using Euler transformation. The public reads were reprocessed in TCRdb via fastp at Q25 and MiXCR, keeping in-frame beta chains. Rows with a matching CDR3 protein are joined into one entry that keeps the most common DNA and genes. V and J calls and clone size were set by TCRdb, not the authors. This sample holds roughly 1,300,000 distinct CDR3 sequences; almost 60% were observed only once. The ten largest make up over 6.5% of the sample.

CDR1 and CDR2 (SGHRS, YFSETQ) derive from the germline V gene. Including cysteine and phenylalanine, the CDR3 has 14 amino acids. Only the CDR3 DNA stays, 42 bases, in frame from base 1. V loses 3 bases, J loses 8 bases, and the germline ends lie 16 bases apart. The sequence derives from a young man in good health. The sequenced sample was blood. The chain uses TRBV5-1 and TRBJ2-3, with a tentative D gene TRBD1 over 5 matching bases. The CDR3 has the sequence CASSSEEGVGTQYF. The nucleotide sequence is given as TGCGCCAGCAGCTCTGAGGAAGGGGTTGGTACGCAGTATTTT.